Below, 10 T cell receptor beta chains from the same sample are listed, as sequenced in a study of cytomegalovirus exposure and HLA in healthy donors. The PCR used 60 Vbeta and 13 Jbeta primers. Assay used: immunoSEQ multiplex PCR; TCRdb lists only in-frame clones, some missing. The sample includes about 150,000 clones, 80% to 90% of them seen just once. The sample was PBMCs. Receptors were obtained from a woman aged 18-29 years in good health and CMV-seronegative.

The chain combines TRBV6-6 with TRBJ1-5; the match to TRBD1 covers 8 bases. The germline V gene has CDR1 MNHNY and CDR2 SVGAGI (reference sequence). V shed 5 bases and J 2 bases; nucleotides not matched to a gene: 8. CDR3 size: 16 residues. The CDR3 loop is CASSGPGGGGNQPQHF. In DNA form, the CDR3 reads TGTGCCAGCAGTGGGCCAGGGGGCGGAGGCAATCAGCCCCAGCATTTT.

This clone has more than one count but fewer than ten. This chain links TRBV10-3 with TRBJ1-3; 7 nucleotides line up with TRBD1. V lost 10 bases and J lost 2; bases outside the gene matches: 8. Per the germline V gene, CDR1 is ENHRY and CDR2 is SYGVKD. This CDR3 has 14 residues. DNA for the CDR3: TGTGCCAGCGCCGGCGGGACAGCTGGAAACACCATATATTTT. Amino acids: CASAGGTAGNTIYF.

The chain carries TRBV4-2 and TRBJ2-1; 13 bases align to TRBD2. The ends lost 1 base at V and 8 bases at J; junction bases unmatched: 5. Germline CDR1 is LGHNA and CDR2 is YNFKEQ. The CDR3 spans 16 residues. CDR3 bases: TGTGCCAGCAGCCAAGGTACTAGCGGGGGGGCCGATGAGCAGTTCTTC. Its translation is CASSQGTSGGADEQFF.

This clone has a single count. The V gene is TRBV11-2, the J gene TRBJ2-1; the D gene is possibly TRBD2 (5 bases). The CDR3 length is 14 residues. Germline V gene sequence: CDR1 SGHAT, CDR2 FQNNGV. Trimming left V 0 bases short and J 8 bases short, with 11 bases between. CDR3 protein: CASSLERVSHEQFF. In nucleotides, the CDR3 is TGTGCCAGCAGCTTAGAGAGGGTATCGCATGAGCAGTTCTTC.

The rearrangement joins TRBV9 to TRBJ1-3, with 7 bases fitting TRBD1. Germline-derived CDR1 and CDR2 are SGDLS and YYNGEE. The CDR3 contains 14 residues. With 4 bases clipped from V and 8 bases from J, the junction kept 9 bases outside the gene matches. CDR3 protein: CASSRGQSQDTIYF. Written as DNA, the CDR3 is TGTGCCAGCAGCCGGGGACAGAGTCAGGACACCATATATTTT.

The CDR3 DNA sequence: TGTGCCAGCACATTGTACACCGGGGAGCTGTTTTTT. Protein sequence: CASTLYTGELFF. The chain employs TRBV2 and TRBJ2-2; D gene uncertain. The CDR3 is made up of 12 amino acids. The germline V and J ends were trimmed by 7 bases and 3 bases, with 6 bases remaining between them. Germline values: CDR1 SNHLY, CDR2 FYNNEI.

The chain combines TRBV11-2 with TRBJ1-2; 9 positions agree with TRBD1. The CDR3 covers 15 residues. V lost 0 bases to trimming and J lost 7 bases; unmatched junction nucleotides: 6. The germline V gene has CDR1 SGHAT and CDR2 FQNNGV. The CDR3 loop is CASSLDPGTGPGYTF. The CDR3, as DNA: TGTGCCAGCAGCTTAGACCCCGGGACAGGGCCTGGCTACACCTTC.

The CDR3: CATSAGGPGPQHF. The CDR3 DNA reads TGTGCCACCAGCGCGGGGGGACCGGGGCCCCAGCATTTT. The V and J genes are TRBV15 and TRBJ1-5, with D perhaps matching TRBD1 (5 bases). The germline CDR1 and CDR2 sequences are LNHNV and YYDKDF (reference sequence). V lost 5 bases to trimming and J lost 9 bases, with 14 bases between them. CDR3 size: 13 residues.

The chain recombines TRBV9 with TRBJ1-2, with 10 bases aligning to TRBD1. The CDR3 is made up of 15 amino acids. J was trimmed by 3 bases and V by 3 bases; bases with no gene match: 5. Germline CDR1 reads SGDLS; CDR2 reads YYNGEE. The DNA of the CDR3 is TGTGCCAGCAGCGCACGACAGGGGGCGTACTATGGCTACACCTTC. It translates to CASSARQGAYYGYTF.

The chain uses TRBV28 and TRBJ2-5; no clear D. The assigned J gene may be wrong: the sequence end matches TRBJ2-7 better. There are 15 residues in the CDR3. CDR1 and CDR2 from the germline V gene are MDHEN and SYDVKM. This CDR3 is CASSTIDPAPYEQYF. The CDR3 DNA reads TGTGCCAGCAGCACTATCGATCCCGCCCCTTACGAGCAGTACTTC.